This T cell receptor beta chain came from a study of blood T cell repertoires in COVID-19. In the study's own analysis: For nucleated cells, counts were estimated from reference gene primer amplification. Produced via immunoSEQ multiplex PCR; TCRdb's table is partial and in-frame only. D and trimming come from the DNA, and the V and J calls and clone size come from that table. The sample consists of about 350,000 clones, 86% of them appearing once. Trimming removed 5 bases from V and 4 bases from J; junction bases left unmatched: 8. The CDR3 contains 15 residues. CDR1 is SGHTA, CDR2 FQGTGA, per germline. This clone was picked up a small number of times. Seattle patient enrollment occurred during active infection, with longitudinal follow-up thereafter.

The V gene is TRBV7-3, the J gene TRBJ1-1; 9 nucleotides agree with TRBD1. The specimen sequenced was peripheral blood. This TCR was recovered from a woman aged 55-75 years with COVID-19, enrolled during active disease. In DNA form, the CDR3 reads TGTGCCAGCAGCCCACAACAGGGGGCGGGCACTGAAGCTTTCTTT. It encodes CASSPQQGAGTEAFF.